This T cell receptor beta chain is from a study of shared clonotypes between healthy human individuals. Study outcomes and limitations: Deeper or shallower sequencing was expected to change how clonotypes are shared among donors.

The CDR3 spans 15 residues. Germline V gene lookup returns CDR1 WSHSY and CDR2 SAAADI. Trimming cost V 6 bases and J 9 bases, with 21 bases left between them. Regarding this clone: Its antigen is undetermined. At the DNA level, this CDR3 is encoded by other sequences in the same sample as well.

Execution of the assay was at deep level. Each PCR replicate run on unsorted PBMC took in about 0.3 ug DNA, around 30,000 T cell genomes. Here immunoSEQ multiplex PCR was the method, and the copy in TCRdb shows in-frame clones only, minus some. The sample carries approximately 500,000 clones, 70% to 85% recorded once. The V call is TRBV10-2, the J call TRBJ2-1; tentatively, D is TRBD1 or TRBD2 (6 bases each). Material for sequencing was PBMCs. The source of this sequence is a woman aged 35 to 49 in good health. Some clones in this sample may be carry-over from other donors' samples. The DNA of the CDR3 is TGCGCCAGCAGCCCCGGGGGCAGCACAATCAGTGAGCAGTTCTTC. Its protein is CASSPGGSTISEQFF.